This record covers a single TCR beta chain. This record comes from a study of blood T cell repertoires in COVID-19. Looking at the study overall: Donors in the United States, Italy and Spain gave samples during acute or convalescent COVID-19. T cells, B-cell-depleted T cells, or PBMCs provided the cDNA or gDNA that served as material.

Deletions cut 2 bases from V and 4 bases from J, with 8 bases between. The germline CDR1 and CDR2 sequences are MRHNA and SNTAGT. This CDR3 spans 13 amino acids. Original data processing: By means of reference gene primer amplification, nucleated cell counts were estimated. The assay was immunoSEQ multiplex PCR, and TCRdb's table has in-frame clones only and misses some. That table gives V, J and clone size, and the DNA gave D and trimming. The sample has approximately 45,000 clones, roughly 85% seen once; the top ten hold less than 3%. The sequence was obtained from a woman over 75 with acute or convalescent COVID-19. Sequencing was performed on peripheral blood. The chain has TRBV6-4 and TRBJ1-2; D call uncertain. The CDR3 DNA reads as TGTGCCAGCAGTGACGGGTCGGGCTATGGCTACACCTTC. Translating gives CASSDGSGYGYTF.